The 4 T cell receptor beta chains below were found in one sample sequenced in a study of OX40 agonist ivuxolimab in advanced cancers. Generated by immunoSEQ multiplex PCR, the TCRdb table keeps only in-frame clones and is missing some. The sample comprises about 19,000 clones, approximately 73% of which are singletons, and 10% to 15% rests with the top ten. Here the sequenced sample was CD4+ or CD8+ T cells sorted from blood, taken in a trial of the OX40 agonist ivuxolimab. The receptors were sampled from an adult with an advanced solid tumor such as melanoma, head and neck, liver or kidney cancer.

V is TRBV5-1 and J is TRBJ2-1, with D perhaps assigned TRBD1 or TRBD2 (6 bases each). The CDR3 covers 15 residues. Germline CDR1 and CDR2: SGHRS and YFSETQ. The V end was cut by 4 bases, the J end by 5 bases, with 16 bases between. CDR3 protein: CASSTGGAFNNEQFF. The CDR3 nucleotides read TGCGCCAGCAGCACCGGGGGCGCCTTCAACAATGAGCAGTTCTTC.

In the case of this clone: Other DNA sequences in this sample translate to the same CDR3. CDR3 amino acids: CATSRDLSDTQYF. For the CDR3, the DNA is TGTGCCACCAGCAGAGACCTGTCAGATACGCAGTATTTT. V is TRBV15 and J is TRBJ2-3; the D is unclear. CDR3 length equals 13 residues. CDR1 is LNHNV and CDR2 is YYDKDF in the germline V gene (reference sequence). Trimming removed 0 bases at V and 4 bases at J, with 5 bases between.

This clone appeared many times. J is TRBJ1-5 and V is TRBV19; no clear D gene. CDR1 and CDR2 from the germline V gene are LNHDA and SQIVND (reference sequence). Trimming shortened V by 9 bases and J by 2 bases, and 17 bases separated the two germline ends. This CDR3 comprises 15 residues. This CDR3 reads CASSLMSEGNQPQHF. CDR3 coding DNA: TGTGCCAGCTCCCTCATGTCCGAGGGCAATCAGCCCCAGCATTTT.

CDR3 bases: TGTGCCAGCAGCTTCATTGGGGCAGATACGCAGTATTTT. Translated: CASSFIGADTQYF. V usage is TRBV5-6 and J usage is TRBJ2-3; D call uncertain. The CDR3 totals 13 residues. Deletions cut 2 bases from V and 4 bases from J, with 8 bases between. Germline-derived CDR1 and CDR2 are SGHDT and YYEEEE. Full variable domain (remainder filled in from reference TRBV5-6 and TRBJ2-3): DAGVTQSPTHLIKTRGQQVTLRCSPKSGHDTVSWYQQALGQGPQFIFQYYEEEERQRGNFPDRFSGHQFPNYSSELNVNALLLGDSALYLCASSFIGADTQYFGPGTRLTVL.